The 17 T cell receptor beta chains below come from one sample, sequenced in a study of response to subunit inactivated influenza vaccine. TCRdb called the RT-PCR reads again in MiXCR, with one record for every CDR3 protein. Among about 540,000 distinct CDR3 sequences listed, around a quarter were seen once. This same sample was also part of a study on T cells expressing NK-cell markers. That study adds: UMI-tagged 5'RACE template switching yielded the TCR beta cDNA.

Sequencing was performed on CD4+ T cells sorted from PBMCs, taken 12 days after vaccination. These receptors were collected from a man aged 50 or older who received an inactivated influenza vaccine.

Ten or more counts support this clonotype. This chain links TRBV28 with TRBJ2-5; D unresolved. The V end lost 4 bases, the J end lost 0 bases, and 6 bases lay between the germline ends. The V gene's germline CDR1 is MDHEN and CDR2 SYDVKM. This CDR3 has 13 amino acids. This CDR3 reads CASSSGNQETQYF. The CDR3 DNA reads TGTGCCAGCAGTTCCGGCAACCAAGAGACCCAGTACTTC.

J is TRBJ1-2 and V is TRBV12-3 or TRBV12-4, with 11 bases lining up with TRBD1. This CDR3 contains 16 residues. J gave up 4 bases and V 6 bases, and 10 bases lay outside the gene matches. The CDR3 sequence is CASRPQGTGGSYGYTF. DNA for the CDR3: TGTGCCAGCAGGCCGCAGGGGACAGGGGGAAGCTATGGCTACACCTTC.

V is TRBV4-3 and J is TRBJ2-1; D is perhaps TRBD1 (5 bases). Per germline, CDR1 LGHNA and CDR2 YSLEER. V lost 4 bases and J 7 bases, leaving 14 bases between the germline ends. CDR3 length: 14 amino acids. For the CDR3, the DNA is TGCGCCAGCAGCCTCTGGACCTCAGGGAATGAGCAGTTCTTC. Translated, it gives CASSLWTSGNEQFF.

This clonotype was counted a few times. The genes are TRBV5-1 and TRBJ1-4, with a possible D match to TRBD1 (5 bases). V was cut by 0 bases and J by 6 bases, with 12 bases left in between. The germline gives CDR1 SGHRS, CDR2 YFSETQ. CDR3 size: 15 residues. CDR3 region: CASSLEGLAYEKLFF. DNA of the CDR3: TGCGCCAGCAGCTTGGAGGGGTTGGCTTATGAAAAACTGTTTTTT.

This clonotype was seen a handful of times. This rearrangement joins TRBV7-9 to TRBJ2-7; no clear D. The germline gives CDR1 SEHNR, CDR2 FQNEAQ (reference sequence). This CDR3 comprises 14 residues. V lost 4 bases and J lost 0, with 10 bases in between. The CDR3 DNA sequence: TGTGCCAGCAGCTCAGGACCACCCTCCTACGAGCAGTACTTC. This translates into CASSSGPPSYEQYF.

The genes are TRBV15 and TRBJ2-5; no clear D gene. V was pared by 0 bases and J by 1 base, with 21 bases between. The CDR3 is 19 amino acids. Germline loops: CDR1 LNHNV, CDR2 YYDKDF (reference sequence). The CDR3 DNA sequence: TGTGCCACCAGCAGAGAACGTTCAGGTCAGCCCAAGCCCCAAGAGACCCAGTACTTC. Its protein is CATSRERSGQPKPQETQYF.

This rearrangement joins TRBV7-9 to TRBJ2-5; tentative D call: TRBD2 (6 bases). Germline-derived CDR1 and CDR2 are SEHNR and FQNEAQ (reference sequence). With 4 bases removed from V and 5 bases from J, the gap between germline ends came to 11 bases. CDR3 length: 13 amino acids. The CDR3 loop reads CASSSRGFETQYF. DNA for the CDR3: TGTGCCAGCAGCTCGCGGGGTTTCGAGACCCAGTACTTC.

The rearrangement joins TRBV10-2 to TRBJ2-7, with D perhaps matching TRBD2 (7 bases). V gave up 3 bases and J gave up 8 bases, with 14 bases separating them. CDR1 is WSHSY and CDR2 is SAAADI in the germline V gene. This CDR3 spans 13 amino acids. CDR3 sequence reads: CASSDLPGGQQYF. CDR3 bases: TGCGCCAGCAGTGATCTTCCCGGGGGGCAGCAGTACTTC.

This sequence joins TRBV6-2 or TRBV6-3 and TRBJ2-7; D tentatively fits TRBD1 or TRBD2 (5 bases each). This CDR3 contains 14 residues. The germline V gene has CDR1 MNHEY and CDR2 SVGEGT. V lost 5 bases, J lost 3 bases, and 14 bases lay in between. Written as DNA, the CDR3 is TGTGCCAGCAGTACGGGACGAGCGGACTACGAGCAGTACTTC. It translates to CASSTGRADYEQYF.

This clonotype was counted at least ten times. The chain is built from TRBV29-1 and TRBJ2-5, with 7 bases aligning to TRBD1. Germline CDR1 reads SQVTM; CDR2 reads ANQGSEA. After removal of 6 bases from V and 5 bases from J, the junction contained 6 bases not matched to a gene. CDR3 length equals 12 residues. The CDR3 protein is CSVGDSRETQYF. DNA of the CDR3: TGCAGCGTAGGGGACAGTAGGGAGACCCAGTACTTC.

The CDR3 loop reads CSASSEEGLNEQYF. The DNA for the CDR3 is TGCAGTGCTTCCTCAGAGGAGGGTCTCAACGAGCAGTACTTC. The rearrangement uses TRBV20-1 and TRBJ2-7; a weak D match, TRBD2 (6 bases). The CDR3 totals 14 residues. V lost 5 bases and J 5 bases, leaving 19 bases between the germline ends. Germline V gives CDR1 DFQATT, CDR2 SNEGSKA (reference sequence).

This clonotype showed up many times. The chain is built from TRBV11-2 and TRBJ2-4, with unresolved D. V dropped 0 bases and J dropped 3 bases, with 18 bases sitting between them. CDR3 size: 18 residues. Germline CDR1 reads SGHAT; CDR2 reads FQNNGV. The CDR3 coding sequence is TGTGCCAGCAGCTTAGATCAGTGGCAGGATCCGGTCAAAAACATTCAGTACTTC. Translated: CASSLDQWQDPVKNIQYF.

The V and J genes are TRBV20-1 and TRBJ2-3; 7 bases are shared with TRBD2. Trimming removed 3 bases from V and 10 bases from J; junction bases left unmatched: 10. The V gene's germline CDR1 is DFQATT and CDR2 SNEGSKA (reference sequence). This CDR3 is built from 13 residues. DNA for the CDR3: TGCAGTGCTAGGGGGCTAGCGGAAAACGCGCAGTATTTT. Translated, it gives CSARGLAENAQYF.

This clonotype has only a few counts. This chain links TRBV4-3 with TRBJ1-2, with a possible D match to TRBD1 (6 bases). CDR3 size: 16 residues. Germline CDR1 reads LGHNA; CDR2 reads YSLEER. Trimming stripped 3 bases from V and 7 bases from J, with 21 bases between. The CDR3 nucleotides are TGCGCCAGCAGCCAGGATAGGGACACCGGCTTTGGTGGCTACACCTTC. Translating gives CASSQDRDTGFGGYTF.

CDR3 residues: CASSPPPAARKPQHF. CDR3 nucleotide sequence: TGTGCCAGCAGTCCCCCACCAGCGGCGCGGAAGCCCCAGCATTTT. The chain couples TRBV27 to TRBJ1-5; D remains unclear. The length of the CDR3 is 15 residues. The V gene's germline CDR1 is MNHEY and CDR2 SMNVEV (reference sequence). Trimming removed 5 bases from V and 8 bases from J, with 19 bases in between.

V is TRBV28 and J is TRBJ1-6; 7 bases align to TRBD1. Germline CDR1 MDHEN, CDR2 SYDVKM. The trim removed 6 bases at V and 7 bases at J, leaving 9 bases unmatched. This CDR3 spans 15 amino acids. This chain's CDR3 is CASRTYDRANSPLHF. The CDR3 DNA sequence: TGTGCCAGCAGAACTTATGACAGGGCCAATTCACCCCTCCACTTT.

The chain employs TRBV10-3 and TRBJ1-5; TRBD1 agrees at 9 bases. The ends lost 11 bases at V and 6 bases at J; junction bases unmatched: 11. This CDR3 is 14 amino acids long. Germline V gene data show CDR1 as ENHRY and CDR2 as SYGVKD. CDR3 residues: CAAQGTGSGQPQHF. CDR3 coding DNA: TGTGCCGCCCAAGGGACAGGGTCGGGTCAGCCCCAGCATTTT.